A selection of T cell receptor beta chains follows, all from one sample in a study of cytomegalovirus exposure and HLA in healthy donors. Repertoires were generated with immunoSEQ multiplex PCR, while TCRdb's copy carries only in-frame clones and drops some. The data hold about 120,000 clones, with more than 65% observed a single time. The sequencing sample was made of PBMCs. The source of these receptors is a man aged 25 to 40 in good health and CMV-seropositive. CDR3s include the opening cysteine and the closing phenylalanine or tryptophan. D genes are given only for firm matches. Rows may omit the clone size; those that give it use once, few, many or a size class.

clone_size,d_call,j_call,v_call,cdr3_nt,cdr3_aa
NA,NA,TRBJ1-1,TRBV19,TGTGCCAGTAGTATAGGAGGCCCAGGGGTGAACACTGAAGCTTTCTTT,CASSIGGPGVNTEAFF
NA,NA,TRBJ1-3,TRBV5-1,TGCGCCAGCAGCTTGGCAGGCTCTGGAAACACCATATATTTT,CASSLAGSGNTIYF
NA,NA,TRBJ2-1,TRBV13,TGTGCCACAGACGGGAGCTCCTACAATGAGCAGTTCTTC,CATDGSSYNEQFF
NA,NA,TRBJ2-7,TRBV2,TGTGCCAGCAGCCTCTCCTACGAGCAGTACTTC,CASSLSYEQYF
few,NA,TRBJ2-5,TRBV5-1,TGCGCCAGCAGCTTGGAATTAGATCAAGAGACCCAGTACTTC,CASSLELDQETQYF
NA,TRBD2,TRBJ2-3,TRBV5-5,TGTGCCAGCAGCTCCCGACTAGCGGCAGGACTGGACACAGATACGCAGTATTTT,CASSSRLAAGLDTDTQYF
NA,NA,TRBJ1-3,TRBV5-4,TGTGCCAGCAGCTTGGGACAGAGAACTGGAAACACCATATATTTT,CASSLGQRTGNTIYF
NA,TRBD1,TRBJ1-5,TRBV6-6,TGTGCCAGCAGGCCTGGGACAGCGAGGGGACAGCCCCAGCATTTT,CASRPGTARGQPQHF
NA,TRBD1,TRBJ1-2,TRBV28,TGTGCCAGCACCTCCGGGACAGGGGATGATGGCTACACCTTC,CASTSGTGDDGYTF
NA,NA,TRBJ2-7,TRBV2,TGTGCCAGCAGGGAGGGATCGAGCTCCTACGAGCAGTACTTC,CASREGSSSYEQYF
once,NA,TRBJ2-7,TRBV4-1,TGCGCCAGCAGCCAGGCGGAGGAAGTCGAGCAGTACTTC,CASSQAEEVEQYF
NA,TRBD1,TRBJ2-7,TRBV27,TGTGCCAGCAGTTCCCGGGACAGGGCCCACGAGCAGTACTTC,CASSSRDRAHEQYF
NA,NA,TRBJ2-1,TRBV30,TGTGCCTGGTCCAGGGGTGCGTCCTACAATGAGCAGTTCTTC,CAWSRGASYNEQFF
few,NA,TRBJ2-1,TRBV30,TGTGCCTGGAGTGTAACTAGCTCCTACAATGAGCAGTTCTTC,CAWSVTSSYNEQFF
NA,NA,TRBJ2-3,TRBV13,TGTGCCAGCAGCACACGACTAGGGCCAGATACGCAGTATTTT,CASSTRLGPDTQYF
NA,NA,TRBJ1-5,TRBV4-3,TGCGCCAGCAGCCTTTCGGGGGATAGCAATCAGCCCCAGCATTTT,CASSLSGDSNQPQHF
NA,NA,TRBJ2-7,TRBV27,TGTGCCAGCAGTTTAGGGATGATGGGAGACTACGAGCAGTACTTC,CASSLGMMGDYEQYF
NA,NA,TRBJ1-1,TRBV28,TGTGCCAGCAGTGGACAGAGGGTCGAGGGGGCTTTCTTT,CASSGQRVEGAFF
once,NA,TRBJ2-3,TRBV5-1,TGCGCCAGCAGCCCGGGACTCGCAGATACGCAGTATTTT,CASSPGLADTQYF
NA,NA,TRBJ2-2,TRBV4-1,TGCGCCAGCAGCCAGGCGGAGGTCGGCACCGGGGAGCTGTTTTTT,CASSQAEVGTGELFF
NA,NA,TRBJ1-1,TRBV2,TGTGCCAGCGGGGGGGATGCCCTCACTGAAGCTTTCTTT,CASGGDALTEAFF
NA,TRBD1,TRBJ1-6,TRBV4-1,TGCGCCAGCAGCCGGGGACAGGGTAATTCACCCCTCCACTTT,CASSRGQGNSPLHF
NA,TRBD2,TRBJ2-1,TRBV9,TGTGCCAGCAGCGTCGAACCCATAGCGGGGGGTTACAATGAGCAGTTCTTC,CASSVEPIAGGYNEQFF
NA,NA,TRBJ2-5,TRBV5-4,TGTGCCAGCTCCGTGCGGGGACAGCCCCAAGAGACCCAGTACTTC,CASSVRGQPQETQYF
NA,TRBD1,TRBJ2-5,TRBV13,TGTGCCAGCAGCGAATCCGGGACAGGGGGTATGCGGACCCAGTACTTC,CASSESGTGGMRTQYF
NA,TRBD1,TRBJ1-1,TRBV2,TGTGCCAGCAGCCTAGACAGGGACGGGGACACTGAAGCTTTCTTT,CASSLDRDGDTEAFF
NA,NA,TRBJ2-1,TRBV5-4,TGTGCCAGCAGCGGGAGTTACAATGAGCAGTTCTTC,CASSGSYNEQFF
NA,TRBD1,TRBJ2-7,TRBV2,TGTGCCAGCAGCGAACAGGGGGCTGGAGAGCAGTACTTC,CASSEQGAGEQYF
NA,TRBD1,TRBJ2-7,TRBV10-3,TGTACCATCAGTCCCCGGGACAGGGGGGTCTCCTACGAGCAGTACTTC,CTISPRDRGVSYEQYF
NA,NA,TRBJ2-1,TRBV18,TGTGCCAGCTCACCCTCCGCGGGGCACAATGAGCAGTTCTTC,CASSPSAGHNEQFF
NA,TRBD2,TRBJ2-1,TRBV5-1,TGCGCCAGCAGCTTCGGGACTAGCGGGAAGAGCTCCTACAATGAGCAGTTCTTC,CASSFGTSGKSSYNEQFF
NA,TRBD1,TRBJ2-7,TRBV25-1,TGTGCCAGCAGTGATTTCCCGGGACAGACCCCGTCCTACGAGCAGTACTTC,CASSDFPGQTPSYEQYF
NA,TRBD2,TRBJ2-3,TRBV2,TGTGCCAGCAGCCCGGGACTAGCGGGGGATACGCAGTATTTT,CASSPGLAGDTQYF
NA,NA,TRBJ2-3,TRBV10-3,TGTGCCATCACCGAGAGGGTGACAGATACGCAGTATTTT,CAITERVTDTQYF
NA,NA,TRBJ1-6,TRBV19,TGTGCCAGTAGTGCTAGCGGGAGTTCACCCCTCCACTTT,CASSASGSSPLHF
NA,TRBD1,TRBJ2-2,TRBV19,TGTGCCTCAAGGGACAGCCAAAACGCGAACACCGGGGAGCTGTTTTTT,CASRDSQNANTGELFF
NA,NA,TRBJ2-3,TRBV9,TGTGCCAGCAGCGTAGCTCCGGGGTTGAGCGCAGATACGCAGTATTTT,CASSVAPGLSADTQYF
once,NA,TRBJ2-4,TRBV4-3,TGCGCCAGCAGCCAAGGGGGATTAGCGGACGCCAAAAACATTCAGTACTTC,CASSQGGLADAKNIQYF
NA,NA,TRBJ2-5,TRBV7-8,TGTGCCAGCAGCTTGCCCTTCCGGGAAGAGACCCAGTACTTC,CASSLPFREETQYF
few,NA,TRBJ1-4,TRBV7-6,TGTGCCAGCAGCTTAAGAAGTCCGGCAACTAATGAAAAACTGTTTTTT,CASSLRSPATNEKLFF
NA,NA,TRBJ1-1,TRBV4-3,TGCGCCAGCAGACCCTCCTGGAGTAACACTGAAGCTTTCTTT,CASRPSWSNTEAFF
NA,TRBD2,TRBJ2-1,TRBV29-1,TGCAGCGTTGGGACTAGCCATGGGGTGTACAATGAGCAGTTCTTC,CSVGTSHGVYNEQFF
NA,NA,TRBJ2-1,TRBV5-1,TGCGCCAGCAGCTTGGTTAGCTACAATGAGCAGTTCTTC,CASSLVSYNEQFF
NA,NA,TRBJ2-7,TRBV19,TGTGCCAGTAGCAGGACAGCTAACCTTCTCTCCTACGAGCAGTACTTC,CASSRTANLLSYEQYF
NA,NA,TRBJ2-2,TRBV7-2,TGTGCCAGCAGCCCGCGCACCGGGGAGCTGTTTTTT,CASSPRTGELFF
NA,TRBD1,TRBJ2-7,TRBV25-1,TGTGCCAGCGGAGAGGGGGCGTACGAGCAGTACTTC,CASGEGAYEQYF